Listed here are 9 T cell receptor beta chains from one sample, sequenced in a study of shared clonotypes between healthy human individuals. Measured with immunoSEQ multiplex PCR; TCRdb has only the in-frame clones, and not every one. This repertoire shows over a million clones, under 80% found once; its top ten account for 1.5%. Sequencing used memory CD4+ T cells sorted from blood. Noted subset: CD45RA-negative fraction. The receptors derive from a man younger than 30 in good health.

The rearrangement joins TRBV2 to TRBJ2-1, with TRBD2 as a possible D gene (5 bases). CDR1 and CDR2 from the germline V gene are SNHLY and FYNNEI. The CDR3 is 18 amino acids. The ends were cut back, 4 bases at V and 4 bases at J, with 23 bases in the middle. CDR3 region: CASSVSPEGLDPYNEQFF. CDR3 DNA: TGTGCCAGCAGTGTCTCGCCTGAGGGCCTGGATCCTTACAATGAGCAGTTCTTC.

CDR3 loop: CASSYPGGQGNEQYF. As DNA, the CDR3 is TGTGCCAGCAGTTACCCCGGGGGGCAGGGGAACGAGCAGTACTTC. The J gene is TRBJ2-7, the V gene TRBV6-6, with a possible D match to TRBD2 (7 bases). Deletions cut 2 bases from V and 5 bases from J, with 16 bases between. Germline loops: CDR1 MNHNY, CDR2 SVGAGI (reference sequence). The CDR3 extends over 15 amino acids.

The count of this clone is one. The identical CDR3 is also encoded by other nucleotide sequences in the sample. CDR3 sequence (DNA): TGCAGTGCCCCCTCTGGAAACACCATATATTTT. Residues: CSAPSGNTIYF. The gene calls are TRBV20-1 and TRBJ1-3; D is uncertain. This CDR3 is built from 11 residues. V was clipped by 6 bases and J by 0 bases, with 3 bases between them. In germline, CDR1 is DFQATT, CDR2 SNEGSKA (reference sequence).

With respect to this clone: A far larger clone is one base from this, pointing to a likely read error. The chain recombines TRBV7-3 with TRBJ2-1; no clear D gene. V lost 2 bases to trimming and J lost 3 bases, with 2 bases between them. Germline V gene data show CDR1 as SGHTA and CDR2 as FQGTGA. This CDR3 comprises 12 residues. The CDR3 coding sequence is TGTGCCAGCAGCTTAGACTACAATGAGCAGTTCTTC. Protein sequence: CASSLDYNEQFF.

This clone was seen just once. The V call is TRBV10-3, the J call TRBJ2-5; the D is unclear. Germline loops: CDR1 ENHRY, CDR2 SYGVKD. V was pared by 5 bases and J by 5 bases, with 15 bases between. The CDR3 sequence is 14 residues long. This CDR3 reads CAISPSLGGETQYF. CDR3 nucleotides: TGTGCCATCAGTCCGAGCCTCGGTGGGGAGACCCAGTACTTC.

The rearrangement joins TRBV28 to TRBJ1-1; D might be TRBD1 (5 bases). V shed 4 bases and J shed 4 bases, with 16 bases lying between them. Germline CDR1 is MDHEN and CDR2 is SYDVKM. This CDR3 region has 15 residues. The CDR3 spells CASSSPSAGGTEAFF. For the CDR3, the DNA is TGTGCCAGCAGTTCACCCTCGGCGGGGGGCACTGAAGCTTTCTTT. The full variable domain, in which reference TRBV28 and TRBJ1-1 provide the parts outside the CDR3, is DVKVTQSSRYLVKRTGEKVFLECVQDMDHENMFWYRQDPGLGLRLIYFSYDVKMKEKGDIPEGYSVSREKKERFSLILESASTNQTSMYLCASSSPSAGGTEAFFGQGTRLTVV.

On this clone itself: At the DNA level, this CDR3 is encoded by other sequences in the same sample as well. V usage is TRBV28 and J usage is TRBJ1-5; TRBD1 agrees at 8 bases. Germline CDR1 MDHEN, CDR2 SYDVKM. This CDR3 region has 16 residues. Losses at the gene ends were 5 bases for V and 2 bases for J; bases not matched to a gene: 8. CDR3 sequence reads: CASSQLTGGGNQPQHF. The DNA of the CDR3 is TGTGCCAGCAGTCAGCTAACAGGGGGTGGCAATCAGCCCCAGCATTTT.

V is TRBV7-9 and J is TRBJ1-2; a weak D match, TRBD1 (5 bases). The germline V gene has CDR1 SEHNR and CDR2 FQNEAQ (reference sequence). Trimming shortened V by 5 bases and J by 2 bases, and 15 bases separated the two germline ends. This CDR3 has 15 amino acids. The DNA for the CDR3 is TGTGCCAGCAGCCACATTTGGGGGGAGAACTATGGCTACACCTTC. It specifies CASSHIWGENYGYTF.

For this clone: The identical CDR3 is also encoded by other nucleotide sequences in the sample. The chain has TRBV7-2 and TRBJ2-5; D is ambiguous. CDR3 length: 11 amino acids. Per germline, CDR1 SGHTA and CDR2 FQGNSA. V was trimmed by 2 bases and J by 5 bases, leaving 3 bases between them. The CDR3 DNA sequence: TGTGCCAGCAGCTTAACTGAGACCCAGTACTTC. It specifies CASSLTETQYF.